This T cell receptor beta chain was obtained from a study of blood T cells in healthy people across ages. A J-beta primer mix and a sample-barcoded 5' primer were used in a second PCR of about 6 to 12 cycles. TCRdb re-called the 5' RACE reads with MiXCR, one entry per CDR3 protein. Counted here are about 1,400,000 distinct CDR3 sequences, approximately 59% occurring once; the ten biggest clones make up about 6.7%. This clonotype was found a few times. Germline V gene data show CDR1 as MDHEN and CDR2 as SYDVKM. J was trimmed by 5 bases and V by 6 bases; bases with no gene match: 9. There are 15 residues in the CDR3.

The source material was blood. The chain links TRBV28 to TRBJ1-4; 7 bases are a match to TRBD1. This sequence was found in a man younger than 35 in good health. The CDR3 coding sequence is TGTGCCAGCAGCGGGACAGCCCCGGAGAATGAAAAACTGTTTTTT. Its protein is CASSGTAPENEKLFF.